Each of the 11 T cell receptor beta chains below was sequenced from the same sample in a study of Tregs in tolerant kidney transplant recipients. Data came from immunoSEQ multiplex PCR; TCRdb stores just in-frame clones and leaves some out. Its table lists under 55,000 clones. This specimen was CD4+ T cells from blood, taken before the transplant. The source is a human donor who received a combined kidney and bone marrow transplant.

With respect to this clone: The read ends 3 residues shy of where the CDR3 ends; the end is completed using the germline J gene. The rearrangement joins TRBV7-6 to TRBJ1-4; no firm D call. The length of the CDR3 is 13 residues. In germline, CDR1 is SGHVS, CDR2 FNYEAQ. Trimming shortened V by 5 bases and J by 7 bases, and 11 bases separated the two germline ends. Incomplete CDR3 DNA: TGTGCCAGCAGCCGCTCTTACGGTGAAAAA. Its protein is CASSRSYGEK. The full CDR3 is CASSRSYGEKLFF.

As to this clone: The read falls 3 residues short of the CDR3 end, and the missing part is taken from the germline J gene. V and J are TRBV6-2 or TRBV6-3 and TRBJ2-1; the match to TRBD2 covers 11 bases. Losses at the gene ends were 0 bases for V and 8 bases for J; bases not matched to a gene: 9. The CDR3 contains 17 residues. Germline-derived CDR1 and CDR2 are MNHEY and SVGEGT. Incomplete CDR3 DNA: TGTGCCAGCAGTTACTCACTAGCGGGAGTTAAGGTCTATGAG. This codes for CASSYSLAGVKVYE. The whole CDR3 sequence is CASSYSLAGVKVYEQFF.

Points on this clone: The read comes to an end 3 residues before the CDR3 does, leaving the germline J gene to fill in the end. The V gene is TRBV7-2, the J gene TRBJ2-7, with D maybe TRBD1 (5 bases). Deletions cut 1 base from V and 0 bases from J, with 7 bases between. This CDR3 has 14 residues. From germline, CDR1 is SGHTA and CDR2 FQGNSA. The DNA read from the CDR3 is TGTGCCAGCAGCTTAGAAGGGGACTCCTACGAG. Translation: CASSLEGDSYE. The full CDR3 protein reads CASSLEGDSYEQYF.

On this clone itself: The read terminates 3 residues ahead of where the CDR3 ends, so the germline J gene completes it. The rearrangement joins TRBV5-1 to TRBJ2-3; D is unresolved. The CDR3 has 12 amino acids. The germline V gene encodes CDR1 SGHRS and CDR2 YFSETQ. V gave up 0 bases and J gave up 6 bases, with 5 bases separating them. The sequenced CDR3 bases are TGCGCCAGCAGCTTGGCTTTTGATACG. It is translated as CASSLAFDT. The CDR3 in its entirety is CASSLAFDTQYF.

Notes on this clone: Read coverage stops 3 residues before the CDR3 terminus; the germline J gene supplies the remainder. The chain has TRBV7-2 and TRBJ2-4, with 7 bases aligning to TRBD1. V shed 5 bases, J shed 0 bases, and the junction held 4 bases outside the gene matches. Germline lookup yields CDR1 SGHTA and CDR2 FQGNSA. The CDR3 loop spans 15 amino acids. CDR3 bases read: TGTGCCAGCAGCCCTCGGGACAGAGCCAAAAACATT. This encodes CASSPRDRAKNI. The entire CDR3 reads CASSPRDRAKNIQYF.

Comment on this clone: Sequencing ends 3 residues short of the CDR3 end; the germline J gene provides the rest. V and J are TRBV5-1 and TRBJ2-3; 8 nucleotides agree with TRBD1. Germline assignment: CDR1 SGHRS and CDR2 YFSETQ. This CDR3 has 14 residues. V shed 4 bases and J 4 bases; nucleotides not matched to a gene: 5. This CDR3 reads CASSPRGQADTQYF. The DNA read from the CDR3 is TGCGCCAGCAGCCCCAGGGGGCAGGCAGATACG.

Comment on this clone: Read data end 3 residues before the CDR3 end; the end is taken from the germline J gene. The rearrangement links TRBV6-2 or TRBV6-3 to TRBJ2-3, with D possibly matching TRBD2 (6 bases). V was pared by 5 bases and J by 0 bases, with 12 bases between. There are 15 residues in the CDR3. In germline, CDR1 is MNHEY, CDR2 SVGEGT. CDR3 DNA, as far as it was read: TGTGCCAGCAGTCCCTCGGAGGGGAGCACAGATACG. Its protein product is CASSPSEGSTDT. The CDR3 as a whole reads CASSPSEGSTDTQYF.

A note on this clone: The missing CDR3 end, 3 residues past where the read stops, is filled in from the germline J gene. This chain uses TRBV19 with TRBJ1-3; D ambiguous. The CDR3 extends over 15 amino acids. The germline V gene encodes CDR1 LNHDA and CDR2 SQIVND (reference sequence). Trimming pared 5 bases from V and 4 bases from J, leaving 15 bases between. The CDR3 protein is CASSPDSLHGNTIYF. CDR3 bases read: TGTGCCAGTAGTCCGGACTCGCTCCACGGAAACACC. Combining the CDR3 with reference TRBV19 and TRBJ1-3 gives the whole variable domain DGGITQSPKYLFRKEGQNVTLSCEQNLNHDAMYWYRQDPGQGLRLIYYSQIVNDFQKGDIAEGYSVSREKKESFPLTVTSAQKNPTAFYLCASSPDSLHGNTIYFGEGSWLTVV.

In the case of this clone: The CDR3 is cut off 3 residues early in the read; its end comes from the germline J gene. V is TRBV7-2 and J is TRBJ2-3, with 7 bases fitting TRBD2. From germline, CDR1 is SGHTA and CDR2 FQGNSA. There are 15 residues in the CDR3. V gave up 8 bases and J gave up 5 bases; unmatched junction bases: 13. Here the CDR3 reads CASFASGYAGDTQYF. The part of the CDR3 DNA that was read is TGTGCCAGCTTCGCTAGCGGTTATGCGGGAGATACG.

Worth noting for this clone: The read ends 3 residues before the CDR3 terminus; that terminus is restored from the germline J gene. The chain has TRBV11-2 and TRBJ2-7, with a weak D call TRBD1 (5 bases). V was pared by 4 bases and J by 1 base, with 8 bases between. The CDR3 loop spans 13 amino acids. Germline V CDR1 and CDR2: SGHAT, FQNNGV. CDR3: CASSSTGSYEQYF. CDR3 bases read: TGTGCCAGCAGCTCAACAGGTTCCTACGAG.

The CDR3 sequence: CASSNQGATNEKLFF. CDR3 DNA (partial): TGTGCCAGCAGCAACCAGGGCGCAACTAATGAAAAA. This chain joins TRBV7-8 and TRBJ1-4, with D tentatively TRBD1 (5 bases). The read terminates 3 residues ahead of where the CDR3 ends, so the germline J gene completes it. Germline V CDR1 and CDR2: SGHVS, FQNEAQ. V dropped 5 bases and J dropped 0 bases, with 10 bases sitting between them. This CDR3 region has 15 residues.